These 28 T cell receptor beta chains share one sample of origin, sequenced in a study of OX40 agonist ivuxolimab in advanced cancers. The data were produced by immunoSEQ multiplex PCR, yet TCRdb's version contains in-frame clones alone and is incomplete. The data hold 15,000 to 20,000 clones, with less than 90% observed a single time. Sample: CD4+ or CD8+ T cells sorted from blood, taken in a trial of the OX40 agonist ivuxolimab. These TCRs come from an adult with an advanced solid tumor such as melanoma, head and neck, liver or kidney cancer.

The chain carries TRBV7-2 and TRBJ1-5; 9 bases fit TRBD1. Germline V gives CDR1 SGHTA, CDR2 FQGNSA. The CDR3 totals 16 residues. The junction had 7 bases not matched to a gene; V was cut back by 0 bases and J by 7 bases. CDR3: CASSLAGTGTQQPQHF. The CDR3 region has the DNA TGTGCCAGCAGCTTAGCAGGGACAGGGACTCAACAGCCCCAGCATTTT.

The rearrangement uses TRBV5-1 and TRBJ2-7; weak D call: TRBD2 (6 bases). With 3 bases removed from V and 4 bases from J, the gap between germline ends came to 14 bases. From germline, CDR1 is SGHRS and CDR2 YFSETQ. The CDR3 covers 14 residues. CDR3: CASSSTSQSYEQYF. The CDR3, as DNA: TGCGCCAGCAGCTCCACTAGCCAATCTTACGAGCAGTACTTC.

By frequency in the sample, this clone is medium-sized. The chain employs TRBV7-3 and TRBJ2-7; D remains ambiguous. The CDR3 spans 11 residues. Per the germline V gene, CDR1 is SGHTA and CDR2 is FQGTGA. Trimming took 3 bases from V and 3 from J, leaving 3 bases between them. The CDR3 DNA is TGTGCCAGCAGCTTTAGCTACGAGCAGTACTTC. Protein: CASSFSYEQYF.

This clone was seen a single time. This chain links TRBV28 with TRBJ2-1, with D uncertain. Trimming pared 5 bases from V and 4 bases from J, leaving 6 bases between. The CDR3 runs 12 residues. Germline CDR1 reads MDHEN; CDR2 reads SYDVKM. The CDR3 loop is CASSPFYNEQFF. DNA for the CDR3: TGTGCCAGCAGTCCATTTTACAATGAGCAGTTCTTC.

The rearrangement joins TRBV10-3 to TRBJ1-2; 7 bases agree with TRBD1. Germline V lookup: CDR1 ENHRY, CDR2 SYGVKD. Trimming at V came to 6 bases and at J to 9 bases, leaving 13 bases not matched to a gene. There are 14 residues in the CDR3. The CDR3 reads CAIRGDRVSLSYTF. The CDR3 DNA follows: TGTGCCATCAGAGGAGACAGGGTCTCTCTAAGCTACACCTTC.

This chain links TRBV10-3 with TRBJ2-2; TRBD2 agrees at 13 bases. Germline V CDR1 and CDR2: ENHRY, SYGVKD. Trimming took 10 bases from V and 6 from J; bases not matched to a gene: 8. CDR3 size: 15 residues. DNA for the CDR3: TGTGCCACGAGGCCAGGACTAGCGGGAGCCGGGGAGCTGTTTTTT. Encoded protein: CATRPGLAGAGELFF.

This clone appeared a single time. J is TRBJ2-2 and V is TRBV28; D perhaps matches TRBD1 (5 bases). Trimming cost V 7 bases and J 5 bases, with 8 bases left between them. Germline CDR1 is MDHEN and CDR2 is SYDVKM. CDR3 length equals 12 residues. The CDR3 region has the DNA TGTGCCAGCAAGGGGTGGACCGGGGAGCTGTTTTTT. Its translation: CASKGWTGELFF.

The chain recombines TRBV2 with TRBJ2-5, with D perhaps being TRBD1 or TRBD2 (5 bases each). CDR1 and CDR2 from the germline V gene are SNHLY and FYNNEI. Trimming pared 8 bases from V and 5 bases from J, leaving 21 bases between. CDR3 length: 15 residues. CDR3 coding DNA: TGTGCCAGCGGTATCGGGGCACCCGAAGTGGAGACCCAGTACTTC. This codes for CASGIGAPEVETQYF.

The chain uses TRBV30 and TRBJ2-7; 12 bases map to TRBD2. After removal of 5 bases from V and 7 bases from J, the junction contained 9 bases not matched to a gene. The CDR3 consists of 14 residues. CDR1 is GTSNPN, CDR2 SVGIG, per germline (reference sequence). The chain's CDR3 is CAWELAGGREEQYF. DNA for the CDR3: TGTGCCTGGGAACTAGCGGGAGGTCGTGAAGAGCAGTACTTC.

The chain employs TRBV6-4 and TRBJ2-7; maybe TRBD2 (6 bases). CDR3 length equals 16 residues. Germline V CDR1 and CDR2: MRHNA, SNTAGT. The V end lost 2 bases, the J end lost 4 bases, and 18 bases lay between the germline ends. CDR3 in DNA: TGTGCCAGCAGTGACGGGGGGATCCACTCTAGGTACGAGCAGTACTTC. Translation gives CASSDGGIHSRYEQYF.

The gene calls are TRBV6-4 and TRBJ2-1; the D gene could be TRBD1 or TRBD2 (6 bases each). This CDR3 contains 13 residues. V was shortened by 6 bases and J by 5 bases, with 11 bases between the two germline ends. CDR1 is MRHNA and CDR2 is SNTAGT in the germline V gene. For the CDR3, the DNA is TGTGCCAGCAGGGGGGGCGAAAACAATGAGCAGTTCTTC. It specifies CASRGGENNEQFF.

V and J are TRBV28 and TRBJ2-2; a weak D match, TRBD2 (6 bases). Germline V gene lookup returns CDR1 MDHEN and CDR2 SYDVKM. The ends were cut back, 5 bases at V and 0 bases at J, with 10 bases in the middle. The length of the CDR3 is 15 residues. CDR3 sequence reads: CASSGDSTNTGELFF. The CDR3 bases are TGTGCCAGCAGTGGGGACTCTACGAACACCGGGGAGCTGTTTTTT.

The chain employs TRBV29-1 and TRBJ1-2; D is perhaps TRBD1 (5 bases). V dropped 6 bases and J dropped 4 bases, with 12 bases sitting between them. Germline CDR1 is SQVTM and CDR2 is ANQGSEA. The CDR3 runs 12 residues. CDR3 region: CSVLLGAYGYTF. CDR3 coding DNA: TGCAGCGTCTTACTTGGGGCCTATGGCTACACCTTC.

The J gene is TRBJ2-3, the V gene TRBV5-4; 8 nucleotides align to TRBD2. CDR1 and CDR2 (germline): SGHNT, YYREEE (reference sequence). CDR3 length equals 16 residues. V trimming: 0 bases; J trimming: 2 bases; junction bases outside the gene matches: 5. CDR3 DNA: TGTGCCAGCAGCTTGGTAATTAGCGGGGCCACAGATACGCAGTATTTT. This sequence encodes CASSLVISGATDTQYF.

This chain links TRBV4-1 with TRBJ1-5, with D perhaps matching TRBD1 (6 bases). Germline CDR1 is MGHRA and CDR2 is YSYEKL. The CDR3 sequence is 14 residues long. Between the trimmed V and J ends, which lost 3 bases and 6 bases, there was a span of 12 bases. The CDR3 reads CASSQTRGFQPQHF. The DNA of the CDR3 is TGCGCCAGCAGCCAGACCAGGGGCTTTCAGCCCCAGCATTTT.

This chain links TRBV19 with TRBJ1-2; weak D call: TRBD1 (5 bases). Per germline, CDR1 LNHDA and CDR2 SQIVND (reference sequence). V dropped 2 bases and J dropped 3 bases, with 7 bases sitting between them. The CDR3 covers 13 residues. In DNA form, the CDR3 reads TGTGCCAGTAGTATAAAGACAGACTATGGCTACACCTTC. This codes for CASSIKTDYGYTF.

This sequence joins TRBV19 and TRBJ1-1; 8 bases match TRBD1. Germline trimming cut 6 bases from V and 0 bases from J; bases unmatched to any gene: 3. The V gene's germline CDR1 is LNHDA and CDR2 SQIVND (reference sequence). CDR3 length: 14 amino acids. CDR3 bases: TGTGCCAGTAGGCTGGGACAGGTGAACACTGAAGCTTTCTTT. It yields the protein CASRLGQVNTEAFF.

Here the CDR3 reads CASSLTQTRPDTQYF. CDR3 DNA sequence: TGCGCCAGCAGCTTGACCCAAACTAGGCCGGATACGCAGTATTTT. This chain uses TRBV5-1 with TRBJ2-3, with a weak D call TRBD2 (5 bases). Germline CDR1 reads SGHRS; CDR2 reads YFSETQ. V was trimmed by 1 base and J by 6 bases, leaving 15 bases between them. The CDR3 has 15 amino acids.

J is TRBJ1-1 and V is TRBV14; D is uncertain. The CDR3 has 14 residues. The V gene's germline CDR1 is SGHDN and CDR2 FVKESK. Trimming removed 1 base at V and 1 base at J, with 7 bases between. The CDR3 DNA reads TGTGCCAGCAGCCAAGGAGCGAGGAACACTGAAGCTTTCTTT. Amino acids: CASSQGARNTEAFF.

The chain is built from TRBV15 and TRBJ2-1; possible D gene TRBD2, 6 bases. Per the germline V gene, CDR1 is LNHNV and CDR2 is YYDKDF (reference sequence). The CDR3 runs 14 residues. Trimming took off 8 bases at V and 5 bases at J, with 16 bases between the two ends. CDR3 region: CATVRGSHDNEQFF. As DNA, the CDR3 is TGTGCCACCGTACGGGGGAGTCACGACAATGAGCAGTTCTTC. Full variable domain (outside the CDR3, taken from reference TRBV15 and TRBJ2-1): DAMVIQNPRYQVTQFGKPVTLSCSQTLNHNVMYWYQQKSSQAPKLLFHYYDKDFNNEADTPDNFQSRRPNTSFCFLDIRSPGLGDTAMYLCATVRGSHDNEQFFGPGTRLTVL.

The chain uses TRBV27 and TRBJ2-5; weak D call: TRBD1 (6 bases). The CDR3 is 14 amino acids. Germline CDR1 MNHEY, CDR2 SMNVEV (reference sequence). The V and J ends lost 0 bases and 7 bases respectively, with 12 bases between them. CDR3 sequence reads: CASSLSGKGGTQYF. In nucleotides, the CDR3 is TGTGCCAGCAGTTTATCGGGAAAAGGGGGGACCCAGTACTTC.

This chain links TRBV6-4 with TRBJ2-3; D call uncertain. Germline loops: CDR1 MRHNA, CDR2 SNTAGT. The CDR3 runs to 15 residues. The ends were cut back, 0 bases at V and 0 bases at J, with 7 bases in the middle. CDR3 loop: CASSDSRASTDTQYF. CDR3 nucleotide sequence: TGTGCCAGCAGTGACTCTAGAGCTAGCACAGATACGCAGTATTTT.

V is TRBV2 and J is TRBJ2-5; 10 nucleotides match TRBD2. V lost 6 bases to trimming and J lost 11 bases; unmatched junction nucleotides: 15. Germline V gives CDR1 SNHLY, CDR2 FYNNEI. CDR3 length: 15 residues. The CDR3 protein is CASRELLAGSFEQYF. Here the CDR3 DNA reads TGTGCCAGCAGGGAATTACTAGCGGGAAGCTTTGAGCAGTACTTC.

V usage is TRBV19 and J usage is TRBJ2-5; D is undetermined. CDR3 length equals 15 residues. CDR1 is LNHDA and CDR2 is SQIVND in the germline V gene (reference sequence). Trimming removed 5 bases from V and 1 base from J, with 14 bases in between. In nucleotides, the CDR3 is TGTGCCAGTAGTTTCCGCAGATGGACCCAAGAGACCCAGTACTTC. Encoded protein: CASSFRRWTQETQYF. The entire variable domain, with the rest obtained from reference TRBV19 and TRBJ2-5, is as follows: DGGITQSPKYLFRKEGQNVTLSCEQNLNHDAMYWYRQDPGQGLRLIYYSQIVNDFQKGDIAEGYSVSREKKESFPLTVTSAQKNPTAFYLCASSFRRWTQETQYFGPGTRLLVL.

The chain recombines TRBV10-3 with TRBJ2-3, with D hard to call. CDR1 ENHRY and CDR2 SYGVKD come from the germline V gene. The CDR3 sequence is 17 residues long. V lost 0 bases to trimming and J lost 3 bases, with 16 bases between them. CDR3 nucleotides: TGTGCCATCAGTGAGTCGAGGTCGGGCGCTAGAACAGATACGCAGTATTTT. Its translation: CAISESRSGARTDTQYF.

This sequence joins TRBV19 and TRBJ2-2, with 9 bases fitting TRBD1. V lost 3 bases, J lost 5 bases, and 4 bases stayed unmatched. The CDR3 totals 15 residues. The V gene's germline CDR1 is LNHDA and CDR2 SQIVND (reference sequence). CDR3 sequence (DNA): TGTGCCAGTAGTATGGGACAGGGAACAACCGGGGAGCTGTTTTTT. It specifies CASSMGQGTTGELFF. The variable domain in full, completed from reference TRBV19 and TRBJ2-2, reads DGGITQSPKYLFRKEGQNVTLSCEQNLNHDAMYWYRQDPGQGLRLIYYSQIVNDFQKGDIAEGYSVSREKKESFPLTVTSAQKNPTAFYLCASSMGQGTTGELFFGEGSRLTVL.

V usage is TRBV13 and J usage is TRBJ1-2; TRBD1 aligns across 8 bases. The CDR3 spans 17 residues. V was clipped by 5 bases and J by 5 bases; unmatched bases: 16. Germline CDR1 is PRHDT and CDR2 is FYEKMQ (reference sequence). CDR3 coding DNA: TGTGCCAGCAGCCCCGGACAGGGTGTCGCGGATAAGTATGGCTACACCTTC. It is translated as CASSPGQGVADKYGYTF.

The V call is TRBV19, the J call TRBJ1-5; no clear D. The CDR3 runs 16 residues. Germline V lookup: CDR1 LNHDA, CDR2 SQIVND (reference sequence). V was cut by 6 bases and J by 0 bases, with 15 bases left in between. CDR3 nucleotides: TGTGCCAGTAGCTTATGGGAAGGATATAGCAATCAGCCCCAGCATTTT. Translated, it gives CASSLWEGYSNQPQHF.